This TCR beta chain derives from a study of shared clonotypes between healthy human individuals. Study-wide findings and caveats: Clonotypes that were shared across a handful of donors made up around 5.5% of naive CD4 clonotypes.

Researchers partitioned CD4+ cells into CD45RA+ naive and CD45RA-negative memory subsets. The germline CDR1 and CDR2 sequences are SGHRS and YFSETQ. CDR3 size: 14 residues. V shed 4 bases, J shed 2 bases, and the junction held 1 base outside the gene matches. The assay used deep level. Assay used: immunoSEQ multiplex PCR; TCRdb lists only in-frame clones, some missing. The sample has some 2.1 million clones; approximately 95% are singletons. Details on this clone: Antigen specificity is unknown.

The chain employs TRBV5-1 and TRBJ2-1; the match to TRBD1 covers 9 bases. Sequenced input: naive CD4+ T cells sorted from blood. Subset: CD45RA+ positively selected. The clonotype originates from a man younger than 35 in good health. This CDR3 is CASSGDRAYNEQFF. The CDR3, as DNA: TGCGCCAGCAGCGGGGACAGGGCCTACAATGAGCAGTTCTTC.